This T cell receptor beta chain was observed in a study of blood T cell repertoires in COVID-19. On the study more broadly: Donors in the United States, Italy and Spain gave samples during acute or convalescent COVID-19. PBMCs, B-cell-depleted T cells, or T cells provided the cDNA or gDNA that made up the material.

This clone was picked up a small number of times. Germline loops: CDR1 SEHNR, CDR2 FQNEAQ (reference sequence). CDR3 size: 14 residues. The germline V and J ends were trimmed by 6 bases and 0 bases, with 9 bases remaining between them. How the authors handled the data: From reference gene primer amplification, estimates of nucleated cell counts were derived. Sequencing was performed with immunoSEQ multiplex PCR; in TCRdb, only in-frame clones are kept and a portion is missing. From that table come the V and J calls and clone size; the DNA was used to work out D and trimming. Found here are about 93,000 clones, around 88% of them singletons; the top ten hold 18%.

This receptor was obtained from a woman aged 80 or over with acute or convalescent COVID-19. Sequencing was carried out using peripheral blood. This rearrangement joins TRBV7-9 to TRBJ1-3; D gene ambiguous. CDR3 loop: CASSFTSSGNTIYF. The CDR3 DNA sequence: TGTGCCAGCAGTTTTACATCCTCTGGAAACACCATATATTTT.